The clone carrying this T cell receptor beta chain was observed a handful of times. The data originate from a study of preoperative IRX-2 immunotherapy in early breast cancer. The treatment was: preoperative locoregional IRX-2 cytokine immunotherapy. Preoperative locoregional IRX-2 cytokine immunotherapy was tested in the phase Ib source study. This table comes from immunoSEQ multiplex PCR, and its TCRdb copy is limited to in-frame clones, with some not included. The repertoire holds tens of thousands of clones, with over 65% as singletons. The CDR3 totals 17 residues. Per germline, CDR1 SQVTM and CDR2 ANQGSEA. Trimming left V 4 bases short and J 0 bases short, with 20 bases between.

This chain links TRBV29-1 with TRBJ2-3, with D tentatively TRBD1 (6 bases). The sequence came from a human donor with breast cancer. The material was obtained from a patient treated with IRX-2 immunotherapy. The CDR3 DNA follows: TGCAGCGTTGTCGGTTGGTGGAACAGGGCTAGCACAGATACGCAGTATTTT. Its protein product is CSVVGWWNRASTDTQYF.